Described below is a single T cell receptor beta chain sequence and its context. The same CDR3 also results from other DNA sequences found in this sample. Every one of the donors was a Caucasian adult that lived in Nashville, Tennessee. Negatively enriched CD4+ T cells were divided by CD45RA into naive and memory. The data belong to a study of shared clonotypes between healthy human individuals. Study-level background: Used for every donor were three CD4 naive, three CD4 memory, two CD8 naive and one CD8 memory plate.

Deep-level assay runs were performed. Repertoires were generated with immunoSEQ multiplex PCR, while TCRdb's copy carries only in-frame clones and drops some. This sample has approximately 940,000 clones, with around 80% found just once. The germline CDR1 and CDR2 sequences are SNHLY and FYNNEI. The CDR3 covers 14 residues. Trimming removed 2 bases from V and 2 bases from J, with 9 bases in between. Material for sequencing was memory CD4+ T cells sorted from blood. Subset defined: CD45RA-negative fraction. This TCR was recovered from a man aged 18-30 years in good health. This chain joins TRBV2 and TRBJ1-1; maybe TRBD1 (6 bases). The chain's CDR3 is CASSEQGPNTEAFF. CDR3 DNA sequence: TGTGCCAGCAGTGAACAGGGGCCCAACACTGAAGCTTTCTTT.